This paragraph reports one T cell receptor beta chain. The target antigen is unknown. The germline CDR1 and CDR2 sequences are PRHDT and FYEKMQ (reference sequence). V was pared by 8 bases and J by 7 bases, with 9 bases of the junction left unmatched. This CDR3 contains 13 residues. The entry originates in a study of response to subunit inactivated influenza vaccine. General study points: With each seasonal influenza vaccination, the authors suggested, few new T cells are recruited.

Each CDR3 protein is one row after TCRdb ran MiXCR on the RT-PCR reads. The sample lists 610,000 or so distinct CDR3 sequences; less than 15% were seen once. The sequence came from a man between 45 and 60 years old who received an inactivated influenza vaccine. The specimen comprised PBMCs from blood, sampled less than 13 days after vaccination. The gene calls are TRBV13 and TRBJ2-7; 9 bases map to TRBD2. The CDR3 here is CASGGGGANEQYF. CDR3 DNA sequence: TGTGCCAGCGGCGGCGGGGGGGCCAATGAGCAGTACTTC.